This TCR beta chain was found in a study of Ad26.COV2.S vaccination and SARS-CoV-2 variants. Study-wide points: Responses of T cells in total may have been underestimated by the TCR breadth and depth analyses. Substantial breadth was reportedly displayed by spike-specific CD8+ and CD4+ T cell responses after vaccination.

Data came from immunoSEQ multiplex PCR; TCRdb stores just in-frame clones and leaves some out. The sample lists some 390,000 clones; 88% were seen once. Germline V gene data show CDR1 as SGHRS and CDR2 as YFSETQ. Deletions cut 4 bases from V and 1 base from J, with 11 bases between. The CDR3 has 14 amino acids. Treatment of the sample: around 19 received Ad26.COV2.S at low or high dose, single or two shots; roughly five received placebo; per-sample allocation not given. Vaccine and placebo recipients were sampled on day 63 after the first injection. In regard to this clone: The antigen remains undetermined.

Specimen: peripheral blood, collected in a trial of Ad26.COV2.S vaccine versus placebo. V is TRBV5-1 and J is TRBJ1-1, with D hard to call. The sequence came from a person between 18 and 65 years old who received the Ad26.COV2.S COVID-19 vaccine or a placebo. As DNA, the CDR3 is TGCGCCAGCAGCAGCGGAGACCAGAACACTGAAGCTTTCTTT. Translated: CASSSGDQNTEAFF.